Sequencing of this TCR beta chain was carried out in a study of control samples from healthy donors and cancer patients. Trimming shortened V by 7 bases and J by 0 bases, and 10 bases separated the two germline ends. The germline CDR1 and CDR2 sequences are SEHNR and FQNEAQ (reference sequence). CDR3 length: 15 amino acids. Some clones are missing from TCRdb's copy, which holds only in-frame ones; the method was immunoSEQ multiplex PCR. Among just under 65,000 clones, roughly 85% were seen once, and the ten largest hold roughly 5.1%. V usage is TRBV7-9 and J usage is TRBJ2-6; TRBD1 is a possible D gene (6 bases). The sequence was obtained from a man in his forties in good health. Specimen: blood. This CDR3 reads CASTRGSSGANVLTF. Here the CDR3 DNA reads TGTGCCAGCACAAGGGGGAGCTCTGGGGCCAACGTCCTGACTTTC.